This T cell receptor beta chain derives from a study of PD-1 blockade in classical Hodgkin lymphoma. Study results and limitations: By C4D1, diversity of CD4+ TCRs had risen significantly, whereas that of CD8+ TCRs had not. Exclusion applied to patients who initiated nivolumab less than 1 year following ASCT. Reports indicated that newly diagnosed patients had lower baseline TCR diversity than healthy donors did.

The table came from immunoSEQ multiplex PCR; TCRdb's copy has only in-frame clones and leaves some out. The sample holds about 64,000 clones, around 90% seen once. Comments on this clone: Its antigen is not identified.

The CDR3 is 15 amino acids. Trimming removed 0 bases from V and 5 bases from J, with 11 bases in between. Looked up from germline, CDR1 is SGHVS and CDR2 is FQNEAQ. The time point is: cycle 4 day 1 (C4D1), after more than 5 weeks of nivolumab. After autologous stem cell transplantation all patients relapsed, and prior brentuximab vedotin exposure differed between cohorts. This specimen was peripheral blood mononuclear cells (PBMCs), taken before the fourth cycle of nivolumab. The chain employs TRBV7-8 and TRBJ2-1; no reliable D call. The receptor's source is a human donor with classical Hodgkin lymphoma. The CDR3 DNA reads as TGTGCCAGCAGCTTAGCGGTTCCGAGTAACAATGAGCAGTTCTTC. The encoded protein is CASSLAVPSNNEQFF.